This entry concerns a single TCR beta chain. The V and J ends lost 4 bases and 5 bases, in that order; junction bases with no gene match: 7. The CDR3 sequence is 15 residues long. Germline CDR1 reads SGHTA; CDR2 reads FQGNSA. The recovered donors of Cohort 3 showed two negative PCRs, clearance, or symptom resolution. These data are taken from a study of blood T cell repertoires in COVID-19. Generated by immunoSEQ multiplex PCR, the TCRdb table keeps only in-frame clones and is missing some. This sample has roughly 500,000 clones, with over 75% found just once. This clonotype originated in a woman aged 40 to 55 who had recovered from COVID-19. The material sequenced was PBMCs or T cells enriched from blood (not recorded which). The chain uses TRBV7-2 and TRBJ1-5, with 8 bases aligning to TRBD1. The CDR3 DNA is TGTGCCAGCAGCTCCGACAGGGGAGGCTATCAGCCCCAGCATTTT. This sequence encodes CASSSDRGGYQPQHF.